These T cell receptor beta chains were read from a single sample in a study of blood T cell repertoires in COVID-19. The method was immunoSEQ multiplex PCR; TCRdb's version includes in-frame clones alone and lacks a portion of them. This table has a few hundred thousand clones, around four fifths appearing once. Sequenced sample: PBMCs or T cells enriched from blood (not recorded which). The receptors shown here come from a woman aged 45-65 years who had recovered from COVID-19. The CDR3 runs from the conserved cysteine through the conserved F or W. Each record gives: J gene, D gene, clone size, V gene, CDR3 DNA, CDR3 protein. A D gene is named only where the DNA matches it firmly. Where a row states a size, it is once, few, many or the class of an expanded clone; other rows omit it.

>TRBJ1-4|.|.|TRBV7-6
TGTGCCAGCAGCTTAGCACAGACCTCTAATGAAAAACTGTTTTTT
CASSLAQTSNEKLFF
>TRBJ1-5|TRBD1|.|TRBV5-8
TGTGCCAGCAGCTCGACAGGGTATAGCAATCAGCCCCAGCATTTT
CASSSTGYSNQPQHF
>TRBJ2-7|TRBD1|few|TRBV5-8
TGTGCCAGCAGAATATGGGACAGGGGCTACGAGCAGTACTTC
CASRIWDRGYEQYF
>TRBJ1-3|.|.|TRBV5-8
TGTGCCAGCAGCTTACAGAGCTCTGGAAACACCATATATTTT
CASSLQSSGNTIYF
>TRBJ2-5|.|once|TRBV5-1
TGCGCCAGCAGCTTGGGTATGGAGACCCAGTACTTC
CASSLGMETQYF
>TRBJ1-1|.|.|TRBV19
TGTGCCAGTAGTATGGGTACGGGAATGAGGACTGAAGCTTTCTTT
CASSMGTGMRTEAFF
>TRBJ1-2|TRBD1|.|TRBV27
TGTGCCAGCAGCCCCACAGGGGTCTATGGCTACACCTTC
CASSPTGVYGYTF
>TRBJ1-4|TRBD1|.|TRBV7-6
TGTGCCAGCAGCCCGGGACCGGGACAGGGTGTTAATGAAAAACTGTTTTTT
CASSPGPGQGVNEKLFF
>TRBJ2-3|.|.|TRBV24-1
TGTGCCACCAGTGATTCTGGTCGGGGCACAGATACGCAGTATTTT
CATSDSGRGTDTQYF
>TRBJ1-3|.|.|TRBV27
TGTGCCAGCAGTGGGAGAGGGTCCGGAAACACCATATATTTT
CASSGRGSGNTIYF
>TRBJ1-1|.|.|TRBV6-5
TGTGCCAGCAGTTACTCTCCAGGGATGAACACTGAAGCTTTCTTT
CASSYSPGMNTEAFF
>TRBJ2-3|.|.|TRBV7-2
TGTGCCAGCAGCTTAGATATAAGGGGAACAGATACGCAGTATTTT
CASSLDIRGTDTQYF
>TRBJ1-2|TRBD1|.|TRBV28
TGTGCCAGCAGCCCCGGGACAGGGGAGTTCCGCTATGGCTACACCTTC
CASSPGTGEFRYGYTF
>TRBJ1-3|TRBD1|.|TRBV27
TGTGCCAGCAGGTACACCGGGACAGGGATTGGAAACACCATATATTTT
CASRYTGTGIGNTIYF
>TRBJ2-7|TRBD2|.|TRBV19
TGTGCCAGTGCTAGCGGGAGGGCCGGGGAGCAGTACTTC
CASASGRAGEQYF
>TRBJ2-7|TRBD1|.|TRBV6-5
TGTGCCAGCGCATCCGGGACAGGGGACCCTCCTCGGTACTTC
CASASGTGDPPRYF
>TRBJ2-1|TRBD2|.|TRBV4-3
TGCGCCAGCAGCCAAGATTTAGCGGGGCTCCCCTACAATGAGCAGTTCTTC
CASSQDLAGLPYNEQFF
>TRBJ1-5|.|.|TRBV30
TGTGCCTGGAGTGGAGGAGGCGGAGGTCAGCCCCAGCATTTT
CAWSGGGGGQPQHF
>TRBJ2-1|TRBD1|.|TRBV14
TGTGCCAGCAGCCAAGGAAGGCCAGGGGGTTTAGATGAGCAGTTCTTC
CASSQGRPGGLDEQFF
>TRBJ1-1|TRBD1|.|TRBV10-2
TGCGCCAGCAGCGTTGACAGGGCGAACACTGAAGCTTTCTTT
CASSVDRANTEAFF
>TRBJ2-6|.|.|TRBV28
TGTGCCAGCAGCGCTGGGGCCAACGTCCTGACTTTC
CASSAGANVLTF
>TRBJ1-5|TRBD1|.|TRBV20-1
TGCAGTGCTAGTAAACGAGATCAGGGGGCCCGGGGCAATCAGCCCCAGCATTTT
CSASKRDQGARGNQPQHF
>TRBJ2-2|.|few|TRBV25-1
TGTGCCAGCAGTCGGACCGGGGAGCTGTTTTTT
CASSRTGELFF
>TRBJ2-7|.|.|TRBV7-2
TGTGCCAGCAGCCCCTACGGGTCTACCTACGAGCAGTACTTC
CASSPYGSTYEQYF
>TRBJ1-6|TRBD1|.|TRBV27
TGTGCCAGCAGCCTAACAGGGGACCGATATTCACCCCTCCACTTT
CASSLTGDRYSPLHF
>TRBJ1-3|.|few|TRBV3-1/TRBV3-2
TGTGCCAGCAGCCTGACAGATTCTGGAAACACCATATATTTT
CASSLTDSGNTIYF